This T cell receptor beta chain was identified during a study of cytomegalovirus exposure and HLA in healthy donors. As for this clone: Its matching antigen is unknown.

Broader study findings: The study designated fewer than 200 TCR beta chains cytomegalovirus-associated.

TCRdb's table, derived via immunoSEQ multiplex PCR, lists solely in-frame clones and lacks some. This sample has fewer than 140,000 clones, with around 89% found just once. The V end was cut by 4 bases, the J end by 8 bases, with 14 bases between. In germline, CDR1 is SNHLY, CDR2 FYNNEI. The CDR3 extends over 13 amino acids. The sample was PBMCs. The sequence derives from a woman under 30 in good health and CMV-seropositive. The V gene is TRBV2, the J gene TRBJ2-5; D is uncertain. The CDR3 here is CASSVEPRATQYF. CDR3 DNA sequence: TGTGCCAGCAGTGTAGAACCCCGCGCCACCCAGTACTTC. The whole variable domain, filled in from reference TRBV2 and TRBJ2-5, reads EPEVTQTPSHQVTQMGQEVILRCVPISNHLYFYWYRQILGQKVEFLVSFYNNEISEKSEIFDDQFSVERPDGSNFTLKIRSTKLEDSAMYFCASSVEPRATQYFGPGTRLLVL.